A selection of T cell receptor beta chains follows, all from one sample in a study of cytomegalovirus exposure and HLA in healthy donors. The table came from immunoSEQ multiplex PCR; TCRdb's copy has only in-frame clones and leaves some out. The table records some 240,000 clones, roughly 91% of them present only once. The sequenced material came from PBMCs. These receptors were obtained from a woman aged 18 to 35 in good health and CMV-seropositive. The CDR3 runs from the conserved cysteine through the conserved F or W. D genes are given only for firm matches. Only part of the rows carry a size: once, few, many, or a class if the clone is expanded.

>TRBJ2-7|TRBV5-1|TRBD1|NA|15
CASSAGTGPLYEQYF
TGCGCCAGCAGCGCCGGGACAGGGCCGCTTTACGAGCAGTACTTC
>TRBJ2-1|TRBV5-1|NA|once|15
CASSLVVSSYNEQFF
TGCGCCAGCAGCTTGGTAGTGAGCTCCTACAATGAGCAGTTCTTC
>TRBJ2-7|TRBV5-1|NA|NA|13
CASSFSGSGEQYF
TGCGCCAGCAGCTTTTCGGGGAGCGGCGAGCAGTACTTC
>TRBJ2-1|TRBV30|NA|NA|12
CAWSSRLAMQFF
TGTGCCTGGAGTTCGAGGCTAGCGATGCAGTTCTTC
>TRBJ2-7|TRBV7-9|TRBD2|NA|12
CAGQAGGSEQYF
TGTGCAGGCCAAGCGGGAGGGTCCGAGCAGTACTTC
>TRBJ2-7|TRBV4-1|NA|NA|15
CASSQDRGSSYEQYF
TGCGCCAGCAGCCAGGATAGGGGCTCCTCCTACGAGCAGTACTTC
>TRBJ2-1|TRBV29-1|NA|once|13
CSVELGGRNEQFF
TGCAGCGTGGAGTTAGGGGGTAGGAATGAGCAGTTCTTC
>TRBJ2-7|TRBV30|TRBD2|NA|15
CAWSGTGLANYEQYF
TGTGCCTGGAGTGGAACTGGACTAGCGAACTACGAGCAGTACTTC
>TRBJ1-2|TRBV6-5|NA|NA|14
CASSYGTQNYGYTF
TGTGCCAGCAGTTACGGGACACAGAACTATGGCTACACCTTC
>TRBJ2-7|TRBV5-4|TRBD2|NA|13
CASTPSGSSEQYF
TGTGCCAGCACCCCTAGCGGGAGTAGCGAGCAGTACTTC
>TRBJ1-2|TRBV28|NA|NA|16
CASTPLKGGGGWGYTF
TGTGCCAGCACCCCCCTGAAGGGGGGCGGGGGATGGGGCTACACCTTC
>TRBJ1-5|TRBV28|TRBD1|few|15
CASSFPDRANQPQHF
TGTGCCAGCAGTTTCCCTGACAGGGCTAATCAGCCCCAGCATTTT
>TRBJ2-1|TRBV2|NA|few|14
CASSEEQGYNEQFF
TGTGCCAGCAGTGAGGAACAGGGCTACAATGAGCAGTTCTTC
>TRBJ1-5|TRBV19|TRBD1|NA|17
CASSFTSGGFGNQPQHF
TGTGCCAGTAGTTTCACTTCAGGGGGCTTCGGCAATCAGCCCCAGCATTTT
>TRBJ1-2|TRBV28|NA|NA|17
CASSMRVGGAGNYGYTF
TGTGCCAGCAGTATGAGGGTTGGCGGGGCTGGTAACTATGGCTACACCTTC
>TRBJ2-1|TRBV5-1|TRBD2|NA|18
CASSLNPPSGRQYNEQFF
TGCGCCAGCAGCTTAAACCCCCCTAGCGGGAGACAATACAATGAGCAGTTCTTC
>TRBJ2-1|TRBV5-4|TRBD2|NA|16
CASSLWTGGSYNEQFF
TGTGCCAGCAGCTTGTGGACGGGAGGCTCCTACAATGAGCAGTTCTTC
>TRBJ2-1|TRBV28|TRBD2|NA|15
CASSPLRDYRNEQFF
TGTGCCAGCAGCCCCCTCCGGGACTACCGCAATGAGCAGTTCTTC
>TRBJ1-5|TRBV2|NA|NA|13
CASRQFSNQPQHF
TGTGCCAGCAGACAGTTTAGCAATCAGCCCCAGCATTTT
>TRBJ2-3|TRBV5-1|NA|NA|19
CASSPTLGGRLVGTDTQYF
TGCGCCAGCAGTCCTACCTTAGGAGGGAGACTGGTAGGGACAGATACGCAGTATTTT
>TRBJ2-2|TRBV14|NA|NA|16
CASSRVASSNTGELFF
TGTGCCAGCAGCCGTGTCGCTAGCTCGAACACCGGGGAGCTGTTTTTT
>TRBJ2-4|TRBV29-1|NA|NA|12
CSVDNRENIQYF
TGCAGCGTCGACAACAGGGAAAACATTCAGTACTTC
>TRBJ1-1|TRBV28|NA|NA|11
CATKNPTGAFF
TGTGCCACCAAAAATCCTACCGGAGCTTTCTTT
>TRBJ1-2|TRBV9|NA|NA|11
CASRSVGGYTF
TGTGCCAGCAGATCCGTCGGGGGCTACACCTTC
>TRBJ2-6|TRBV7-7|TRBD1|NA|19
CASSLVPRGRSSGANVLTF
TGTGCCAGCAGCTTAGTGCCCAGGGGGCGAAGCTCTGGGGCCAACGTCCTGACTTTC
>TRBJ1-1|TRBV28|TRBD1|NA|14
CASSWGQEGTEAFF
TGTGCCAGCAGTTGGGGACAGGAAGGGACTGAAGCTTTCTTT
>TRBJ1-1|TRBV27|TRBD1|NA|17
CASSVRGRIGMNTEAFF
TGTGCCAGCAGTGTGAGGGGGCGAATTGGCATGAACACTGAAGCTTTCTTT
>TRBJ1-5|TRBV6-1|NA|NA|12
CASTKINQPQHF
TGTGCCAGCACTAAAATCAATCAGCCCCAGCATTTT
>TRBJ2-1|TRBV5-4|TRBD1|NA|16
CASSLGVGQGYNEQFF
TGTGCCAGCAGCTTGGGGGTGGGACAGGGGTACAATGAGCAGTTCTTC
>TRBJ2-7|TRBV28|NA|NA|16
CASSLFWGQRSYEQYF
TGTGCCAGCAGTTTATTCTGGGGGCAGCGGTCCTACGAGCAGTACTTC
>TRBJ2-1|TRBV5-1|TRBD2|NA|16
CASSLESGRVYNEQFF
TGCGCCAGCAGCCTTGAAAGCGGGAGAGTCTACAATGAGCAGTTCTTC
>TRBJ2-6|TRBV4-1|NA|NA|16
CASSQGPTAWANVLTF
TGCGCCAGCAGCCAAGGGCCGACAGCTTGGGCCAACGTCCTGACTTTC
>TRBJ1-1|TRBV5-1|NA|few|15
CASNPRLSQNTEAFF
TGCGCCAGCAATCCCAGATTATCACAGAACACTGAAGCTTTCTTT
>TRBJ2-5|TRBV28|NA|NA|16
CASSLDVSVSGETQYF
TGTGCCAGCAGTTTAGATGTAAGCGTATCGGGGGAGACCCAGTACTTC
>TRBJ2-3|TRBV28|NA|NA|15
CASSLERSSTDTQYF
TGTGCCAGCAGTTTGGAGCGGTCTAGCACAGATACGCAGTATTTT
>TRBJ2-7|TRBV6-5|NA|few|11
CATEEGYEQYF
TGTGCCACCGAGGAGGGCTACGAGCAGTACTTC
>TRBJ2-5|TRBV27|TRBD2|once|20
CASSLSPLAGGPGGRETQYF
TGTGCCAGCAGTTTATCGCCACTAGCGGGAGGGCCGGGCGGGCGGGAGACCCAGTACTTC
>TRBJ2-1|TRBV2|NA|NA|12
CASSEIRGKQFF
TGTGCCAGCAGTGAGATAAGGGGGAAGCAGTTCTTC
>TRBJ2-7|TRBV28|NA|NA|10
CASGRGEQYF
TGTGCCAGCGGGAGGGGGGAGCAGTACTTC
>TRBJ2-1|TRBV6-5|NA|NA|14
CASGGALALSGQFF
TGTGCCAGTGGGGGAGCACTAGCCCTGTCGGGGCAGTTCTTC
>TRBJ2-7|TRBV11-2|TRBD2|few|20
CASSLDWGLAGGLNSYEQYF
TGTGCCAGCAGCTTAGATTGGGGACTAGCGGGAGGGCTCAACTCCTACGAGCAGTACTTC
>TRBJ1-2|TRBV19|NA|NA|15
CASSIDPVQTYGYTF
TGTGCCAGTAGTATAGATCCAGTTCAAACCTATGGCTACACCTTC
>TRBJ2-2|TRBV5-1|TRBD2|few|15
CASLGLAGTTGELFF
TGCGCCAGCCTCGGACTAGCGGGAACCACCGGGGAGCTGTTTTTT
>TRBJ2-7|TRBV6-5|NA|NA|12
CAALAGAGEQYF
TGTGCCGCACTAGCCGGAGCTGGGGAGCAGTACTTC
>TRBJ1-4|TRBV27|TRBD1|once|12
CASRGDRNKLFF
TGTGCCAGCAGGGGGGACAGAAACAAACTGTTTTTT
>TRBJ2-5|TRBV5-1|TRBD2|NA|17
CASSGGGLAGDGETQYF
TGCGCCAGCAGCGGAGGGGGACTAGCGGGAGATGGGGAGACCCAGTACTTC
>TRBJ1-1|TRBV21-1|NA|once|18
CASSKGTGPITMNTEAFF
TGTGCCAGCAGCAAAGGAACAGGGCCTATTACCATGAACACTGAAGCTTTCTTT
>TRBJ1-1|TRBV10-3|NA|NA|14
CAISEGRLNTEAFF
TGTGCCATCAGTGAGGGCCGCTTGAACACTGAAGCTTTCTTT
>TRBJ2-7|TRBV5-1|NA|few|14
CASSLLGVSYEQYF
TGCGCCAGCAGCTTGTTGGGAGTAAGCTACGAGCAGTACTTC
>TRBJ1-4|TRBV9|TRBD1|NA|15
CASSSQGANREKLFF
TGTGCCAGCAGCTCGCAGGGGGCGAATCGGGAAAAACTGTTTTTT
>TRBJ2-4|TRBV21-1|NA|few|10
CANGKVIQYF
TGTGCCAACGGGAAGGTCATTCAGTACTTC
>TRBJ1-1|TRBV11-3|TRBD1|NA|14
CASSLRGLGTEAFF
TGTGCCAGCAGCTTAAGGGGGCTCGGTACTGAAGCTTTCTTT
>TRBJ2-3|TRBV25-1|TRBD2|many|18
CASSDPASGATGADTQYF
TGTGCCAGCAGTGACCCTGCTAGCGGGGCGACGGGAGCAGATACGCAGTATTTT
>TRBJ1-2|TRBV2|NA|once|16
CASSELDIQDPYGYTF
TGTGCCAGCAGTGAGTTGGACATTCAAGACCCCTATGGCTACACCTTC
>TRBJ2-3|TRBV5-1|TRBD2|NA|15
CASSPTSGSADTQYF
TGCGCCAGCAGCCCGACTAGCGGGAGCGCAGATACGCAGTATTTT
>TRBJ1-1|TRBV30|NA|NA|14
CAWTVGIQNTEAFF
TGTGCCTGGACCGTCGGGATCCAGAACACTGAAGCTTTCTTT
>TRBJ2-7|TRBV30|NA|NA|11
CAWSPRYEQYF
TGTGCCTGGAGCCCGCGGTACGAGCAGTACTTC
>TRBJ1-5|TRBV27|NA|NA|14
CASCAGGSNQPQHF
TGTGCCAGCTGCGCGGGGGGGAGCAATCAGCCCCAGCATTTT
>TRBJ1-2|TRBV4-1|TRBD1|NA|17
CASSQVSGTEWAYGYTF
TGCGCCAGCAGCCAAGTATCCGGGACAGAGTGGGCCTATGGCTACACCTTC